This T cell receptor (beta chain) comes out of a study of T cells in Graves' hyperthyroidism and ophthalmopathy. Overall study findings and caveats: Stable hyperthyroidism was separated from ophthalmopathy by a model based on 13 V-J features. Researchers found most expanded thyroid clonotypes above 0.001 in blood as well.

This clonotype was observed at least ten times. The antigen is not known. Not enrolled were patients with uncontrolled infection, other autoimmune disease, pregnancy or lactation. The PBMCs studied were ones that came from roughly 11 ml fresh peripheral blood. TCR beta CDR3 region amplification was performed from RNA transcripts. Primed by the HTBI set, a first-round RT-PCR was run on the TCR CDR3. TCRdb redid the calling of the multiplex PCR reads with MiXCR, one entry per CDR3 protein. The sample lists under 200,000 distinct CDR3 sequences; about 9.4% were seen once. This receptor was taken from a woman under 30 with Graves' hyperthyroidism that later progressed to Graves' ophthalmopathy. Sequencing was done on a sample of blood.

The CDR3 protein is CASSYGNAYEQYF. CDR3 sequence (DNA): TGTGCCAGCAGTTATGGTAACGCCTACGAGCAGTACTTC. The chain carries TRBV6-5 and TRBJ2-7, with no clear D. The CDR3 loop spans 13 amino acids. Germline-derived CDR1 and CDR2 are MNHEY and SVGAGI. The germline V and J ends were trimmed by 3 bases and 2 bases, with 8 bases remaining between them.